Listed here are 23 T cell receptor beta chains from one sample, sequenced in a study of T cells in Graves' hyperthyroidism and ophthalmopathy. Amplified regions were TCR beta CDR3 sequences from RNA transcripts. The HTBI set primed first-round TCR CDR3 RT-PCR. TCRdb redid the calling of the multiplex PCR reads with MiXCR, one entry per CDR3 protein. The table lists around 620,000 distinct CDR3 sequences, 13% to 15% of them singletons, with roughly 6.9% in the top ten. Sequenced input: blood. All receptors come from a woman aged 18-35 years with Graves' ophthalmopathy.

This chain uses TRBV7-9 with TRBJ2-4, with TRBD2 matching over 11 bases. With V trimmed by 4 bases and J by 2 bases, 7 bases remained unmatched. CDR1 and CDR2 (germline): SEHNR, FQNEAQ (reference sequence). This CDR3 has 17 residues. The CDR3 DNA reads as TGTGCCAGCAGCTCAGCCGGGACTAGCGGACCCAAAAACATTCAGTACTTC. Protein sequence: CASSSAGTSGPKNIQYF.

This clonotype was counted many times. The rearrangement uses TRBV27 and TRBJ2-1, with 8 bases fitting TRBD2. Germline V gene lookup returns CDR1 MNHEY and CDR2 SMNVEV (reference sequence). Trimming took 0 bases from V and 2 from J; bases not matched to a gene: 0. The CDR3 consists of 15 residues. The CDR3 sequence is CASSLSSGTYNEQFF. CDR3 nucleotide sequence: TGTGCCAGCAGTTTATCTAGCGGGACCTACAATGAGCAGTTCTTC.

This chain connects TRBV7-9 to TRBJ2-5; 9 bases map to TRBD2. Trimming at V came to 4 bases and at J to 0 bases, leaving 3 bases not matched to a gene. Per the germline V gene, CDR1 is SEHNR and CDR2 is FQNEAQ (reference sequence). The CDR3 consists of 15 residues. CDR3 protein: CASSSASGNQETQYF. CDR3 DNA sequence: TGTGCCAGCAGCTCCGCTAGCGGGAACCAAGAGACCCAGTACTTC.

This clonotype has a count of ten or more. The chain's CDR3 is CASSLPSAGPYEQYF. The CDR3 DNA follows: TGTGCCAGCAGTTTACCCTCGGCCGGTCCCTACGAGCAGTACTTC. The gene calls are TRBV28 and TRBJ2-7; D remains ambiguous. Germline lookup yields CDR1 MDHEN and CDR2 SYDVKM. V was shortened by 2 bases and J by 2 bases, with 13 bases between the two germline ends. The length of the CDR3 is 15 residues.

The table lists this clonotype with many counts. This rearrangement joins TRBV6-1 to TRBJ2-2; D unresolved. The CDR3 contains 16 residues. Germline values: CDR1 MNHNS, CDR2 SASEGT. The V end lost 5 bases, the J end lost 1 base, and 14 bases lay between the germline ends. The CDR3 bases are TGTGCCAGCAGTTACCTAGGACCAAGGAACACCGGGGAGCTGTTTTTT. Protein sequence: CASSYLGPRNTGELFF.

The CDR3 sequence is CASSQTQLNREQYF. Written as DNA, the CDR3 is TGTGCCAGCAGCCAAACTCAACTCAACAGGGAGCAGTACTTC. The V and J genes are TRBV3-1 and TRBJ2-7, with D possibly TRBD1 on 5 matching bases. The V end was cut by 2 bases, the J end by 7 bases, with 15 bases between. Germline V CDR1 and CDR2: LGHDT, YNNKEL (reference sequence). The CDR3 totals 14 residues.

CDR3 protein: CASSLGAQGELFF. DNA of the CDR3: TGTGCCAGCAGCTTGGGGGCGCAAGGGGAGCTGTTTTTT. The genes are TRBV7-9 and TRBJ2-2, with TRBD1 as a possible D gene (6 bases). The germline gives CDR1 SEHNR, CDR2 FQNEAQ (reference sequence). With 3 bases removed from V and 8 bases from J, the gap between germline ends came to 10 bases. This CDR3 contains 13 residues.

The V gene is TRBV12-3 or TRBV12-4, the J gene TRBJ2-5; 13 nucleotides align to TRBD2. V dropped 6 bases and J dropped 5; count of bases not matched to a gene: 15. The CDR3 has 18 amino acids. CDR3 bases: TGTGCCAGCAGCCTAGGTCGGACTAGCGGGAGAATTCTGGAGACCCAGTACTTC. Translation: CASSLGRTSGRILETQYF.

The chain is built from TRBV20-1 and TRBJ2-7, with TRBD2 identical over 10 bases. With V trimmed by 0 bases and J by 1 base, 12 bases remained unmatched. Germline CDR1 reads DFQATT; CDR2 reads SNEGSKA (reference sequence). This CDR3 region has 18 residues. The CDR3 here is CSARDTAPRTSGSYEQYF. CDR3 sequence (DNA): TGCAGTGCTAGAGATACGGCCCCCAGGACTAGCGGATCCTACGAGCAGTACTTC.

V and J are TRBV7-6 and TRBJ1-1, with TRBD1 matching over 7 bases. Looked up from germline, CDR1 is SGHVS and CDR2 is FNYEAQ. Unmatched junction bases numbered 6, after V lost 5 bases and J lost 0 bases. The CDR3 runs to 15 residues. The CDR3 spells CASSDMTGMNTEAFF. The CDR3, as DNA: TGTGCCAGCAGCGATATGACAGGGATGAACACTGAAGCTTTCTTT. The full variable domain, completed using reference TRBV7-6 and TRBJ1-1, is GAGVSQSPRYKVTKRGQDVALRCDPISGHVSLYWYRQALGQGPEFLTYFNYEAQQDKSGLPNDRFSAERPEGSISTLTIQRTEQRDSAMYRCASSDMTGMNTEAFFGQGTRLTVV.

This chain joins TRBV24-1 and TRBJ2-7; D is perhaps TRBD1 or TRBD2 (7 bases each). Germline-derived CDR1 and CDR2 are KGHDR and SFDVKD. The CDR3 consists of 15 residues. The germline V and J ends were trimmed by 9 bases and 2 bases, with 19 bases remaining between them. This CDR3 reads CATGGGPGTAYEQYF. DNA for the CDR3: TGTGCCACCGGGGGGGGACCCGGGACAGCCTACGAGCAGTACTTC.

The V gene is TRBV15, the J gene TRBJ2-1; 8 bases agree with TRBD2. CDR1 is LNHNV and CDR2 is YYDKDF in the germline V gene (reference sequence). The length of the CDR3 is 14 residues. The ends lost 5 bases at V and 8 bases at J; junction bases unmatched: 8. CDR3 in amino acids: CATSRGGSQDEQFF. The CDR3 coding sequence is TGTGCCACCAGCCGGGGGGGGAGTCAAGATGAGCAGTTCTTC.

The rearrangement uses TRBV9 and TRBJ2-1, with a tentative D call TRBD2 (6 bases). CDR3 length: 16 amino acids. V lost 4 bases and J 2 bases, leaving 16 bases between the germline ends. Germline V gene sequence: CDR1 SGDLS, CDR2 YYNGEE. Written as DNA, the CDR3 is TGTGCCAGCAGCCTCCTGGGCGGGGTAACCTACAATGAGCAGTTCTTC. Encoded protein: CASSLLGGVTYNEQFF.

In its sample, this clonotype was seen many times. The gene calls are TRBV6-1 and TRBJ1-1; weak D call: TRBD1 (5 bases). The V end lost 5 bases, the J end lost 6 bases, and 16 bases lay between the germline ends. Looked up from germline, CDR1 is MNHNS and CDR2 is SASEGT. The CDR3 runs to 14 residues. The CDR3 sequence: CASSRFTSGAEAFF. CDR3 in DNA: TGTGCCAGCAGTCGGTTTACCTCGGGGGCTGAAGCTTTCTTT.

This clonotype was recorded many times. A much larger clonotype is one base distant, so this may be a read error. The CDR3 coding sequence is TGTGCCAGCAGCTTACGACAGGACTATGGCTACACCTTC. It encodes CASSLRQDYGYTF. The J gene is TRBJ1-2, the V gene TRBV7-9, with a tentative D call TRBD1 (6 bases). This CDR3 spans 13 amino acids. Deletions cut 2 bases from V and 3 bases from J, with 7 bases between. Per the germline V gene, CDR1 is SEHNR and CDR2 is FQNEAQ (reference sequence).

This clonotype was found a few times. The chain carries TRBV4-1 and TRBJ2-7, with a weak D call TRBD1 (6 bases). The CDR3 is made up of 15 amino acids. Trimming took off 0 bases at V and 3 bases at J, with 12 bases between the two ends. The germline V gene has CDR1 MGHRA and CDR2 YSYEKL. The CDR3 loop is CASSQERTEIYEQYF. The CDR3 nucleotides read TGCGCCAGCAGCCAAGAAAGGACAGAAATCTACGAGCAGTACTTC.

This clonotype showed up many times. The genes are TRBV5-5 and TRBJ1-1; D is undetermined. This CDR3 is built from 16 residues. Germline V lookup: CDR1 SGHKS, CDR2 YYEKEE (reference sequence). Trimming cost V 0 bases and J 0 bases, with 12 bases left between them. The CDR3 is CASSLERASMNTEAFF. CDR3 DNA: TGTGCCAGCAGCTTGGAAAGGGCTTCTATGAACACTGAAGCTTTCTTT.

To note about this clonotype: This may come from a read error, since a much larger clone is one base off. The missing conserved phenylalanine or tryptophan at the end of this CDR3 makes a read error likely. The V gene is TRBV15, the J gene TRBJ2-7; 7 positions agree with TRBD2. This CDR3 is 14 amino acids long. V was clipped by 1 base and J by 3 bases; unmatched bases: 3. Germline CDR1 reads LNHNV; CDR2 reads YYDKDF (reference sequence). As DNA, the CDR3 is TGTGCCACCAGCAGAGGGGCTAGCGGCTACGAGCAGTACCTC. Its protein product is CATSRGASGYEQYL.

The chain combines TRBV30 with TRBJ2-7; possible D gene TRBD1, 7 bases. The germline CDR1 and CDR2 sequences are GTSNPN and SVGIG (reference sequence). V was pared by 5 bases and J by 6 bases, with 17 bases between. The CDR3 is 13 amino acids. The CDR3 is CAWSRGQGGEQYF. The DNA of the CDR3 is TGTGCCTGGTCCCGGGGGCAGGGGGGCGAGCAGTACTTC.

At least ten counts were recorded for this clonotype. This chain links TRBV7-3 with TRBJ1-6, with a tentative D call TRBD1 (6 bases). Germline assignment: CDR1 SGHTA and CDR2 FQGTGA. This CDR3 spans 15 amino acids. The V gene lost 4 bases and the J gene lost 7 bases, with 14 bases spanning the gap. This CDR3 is CASSSAGGQNSPLHF. The CDR3 nucleotides are TGTGCCAGCAGCTCTGCCGGGGGGCAGAATTCACCCCTCCACTTT.

The chain carries TRBV4-1 and TRBJ2-3, with 8 positions matching TRBD2. The CDR3 has 16 residues. V was clipped by 2 bases and J by 1 base; unmatched bases: 5. Germline V CDR1 and CDR2: MGHRA, YSYEKL. CDR3 DNA: TGCGCCAGCAGCCAAATAGCGGGACCGGGCACAGATACGCAGTATTTT. Its translation: CASSQIAGPGTDTQYF.

On this clonotype: A read error may be the cause here, since a much bigger clone is one base away. The rearrangement joins TRBV7-2 to TRBJ2-1; 9 bases match TRBD2. The germline V gene has CDR1 SGHTA and CDR2 FQGNSA. The CDR3 contains 17 residues. The CDR3 DNA reads as TGTGCCGGCAGCCAAAGGGCGGCGGGAGGGCCGCAAAATGAGCAGTTCTTC. Translation gives CAGSQRAAGGPQNEQFF.

This clonotype was found many times. J is TRBJ2-5 and V is TRBV6-1; D is ambiguous. Germline CDR1 reads MNHNS; CDR2 reads SASEGT. The ends were cut back, 5 bases at V and 1 base at J, with 8 bases in the middle. CDR3 length equals 13 residues. The CDR3 nucleotides read TGTGCCAGCAGTCGGACGGCCCAAGAGACCCAGTACTTC. Amino acid sequence: CASSRTAQETQYF.